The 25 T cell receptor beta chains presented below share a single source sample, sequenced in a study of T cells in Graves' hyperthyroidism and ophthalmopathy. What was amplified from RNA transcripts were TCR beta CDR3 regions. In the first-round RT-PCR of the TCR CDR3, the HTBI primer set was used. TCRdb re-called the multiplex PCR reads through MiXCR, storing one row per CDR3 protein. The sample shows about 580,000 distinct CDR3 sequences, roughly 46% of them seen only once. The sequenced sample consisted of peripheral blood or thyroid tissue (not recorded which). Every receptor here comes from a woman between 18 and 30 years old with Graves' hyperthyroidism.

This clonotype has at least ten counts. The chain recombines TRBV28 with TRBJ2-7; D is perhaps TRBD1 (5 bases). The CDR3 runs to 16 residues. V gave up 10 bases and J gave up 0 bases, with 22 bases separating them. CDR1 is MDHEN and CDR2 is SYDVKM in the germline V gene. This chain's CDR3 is CATAGGDSQSSYEQYF. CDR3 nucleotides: TGTGCCACCGCTGGCGGAGACAGTCAGAGCTCCTACGAGCAGTACTTC. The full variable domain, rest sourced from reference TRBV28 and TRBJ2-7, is DVKVTQSSRYLVKRTGEKVFLECVQDMDHENMFWYRQDPGLGLRLIYFSYDVKMKEKGDIPEGYSVSREKKERFSLILESASTNQTSMYLCATAGGDSQSSYEQYFGPGTRLTVT.

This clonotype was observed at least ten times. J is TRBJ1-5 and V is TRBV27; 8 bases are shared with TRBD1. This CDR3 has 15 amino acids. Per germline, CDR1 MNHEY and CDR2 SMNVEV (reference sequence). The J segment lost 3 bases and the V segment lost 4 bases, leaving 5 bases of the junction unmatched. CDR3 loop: CASSSRQGNNQPQHF. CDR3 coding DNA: TGTGCCAGCAGTTCGAGACAGGGGAACAATCAGCCCCAGCATTTT.

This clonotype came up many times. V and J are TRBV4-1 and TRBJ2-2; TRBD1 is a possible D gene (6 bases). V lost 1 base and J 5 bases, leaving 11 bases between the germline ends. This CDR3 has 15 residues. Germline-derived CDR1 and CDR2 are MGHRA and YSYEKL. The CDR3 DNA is TGCGCCAGCAGCCAAGCAGGGGATAGGACCGGGGAGCTGTTTTTT. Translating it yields CASSQAGDRTGELFF.

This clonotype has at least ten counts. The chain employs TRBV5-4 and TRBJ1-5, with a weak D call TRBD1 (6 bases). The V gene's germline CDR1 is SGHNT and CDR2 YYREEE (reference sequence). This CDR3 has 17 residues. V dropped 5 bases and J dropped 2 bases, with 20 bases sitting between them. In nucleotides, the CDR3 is TGTGCCAGCAGTTCTGACGGACAGATAGGAGGCAATCAGCCCCAGCATTTT. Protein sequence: CASSSDGQIGGNQPQHF.

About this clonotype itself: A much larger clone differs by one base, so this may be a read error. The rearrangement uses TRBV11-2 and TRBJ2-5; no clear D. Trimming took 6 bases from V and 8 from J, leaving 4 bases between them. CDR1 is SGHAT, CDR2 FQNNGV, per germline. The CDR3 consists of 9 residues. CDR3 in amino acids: CASSFTQYF. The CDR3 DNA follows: TGTGCCAGCAGTTTCACCCAGTACTTC.

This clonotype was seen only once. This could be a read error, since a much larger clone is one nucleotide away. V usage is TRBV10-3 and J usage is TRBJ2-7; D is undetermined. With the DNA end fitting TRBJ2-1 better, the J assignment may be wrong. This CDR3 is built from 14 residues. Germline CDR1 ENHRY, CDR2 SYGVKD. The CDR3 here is CAISELGTDPVQFF. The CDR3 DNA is TGTGCCATCAGTGAGTTGGGAACAGACCCCGTGCAGTTCTTC.

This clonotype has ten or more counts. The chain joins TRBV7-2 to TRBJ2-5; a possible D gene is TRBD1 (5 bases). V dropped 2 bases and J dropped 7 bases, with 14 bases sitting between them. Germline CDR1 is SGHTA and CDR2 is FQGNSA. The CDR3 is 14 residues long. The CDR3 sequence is CASSLSAVQGTQYF. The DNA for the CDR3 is TGTGCCAGCAGCTTAAGTGCGGTCCAGGGGACCCAGTACTTC.

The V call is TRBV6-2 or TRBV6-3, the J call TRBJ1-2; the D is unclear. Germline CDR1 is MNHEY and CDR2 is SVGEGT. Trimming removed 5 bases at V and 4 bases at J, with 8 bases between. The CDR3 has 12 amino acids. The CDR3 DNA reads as TGTGCCAGCAGTGACGGGGTCTATGGCTACACCTTC. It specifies CASSDGVYGYTF.

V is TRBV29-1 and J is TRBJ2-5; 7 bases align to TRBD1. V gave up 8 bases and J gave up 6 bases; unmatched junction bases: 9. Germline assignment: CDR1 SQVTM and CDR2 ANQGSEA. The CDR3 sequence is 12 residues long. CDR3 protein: CSNPDRRQTQYF. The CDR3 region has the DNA TGCAGCAACCCGGACAGGAGACAGACCCAGTACTTC.

The CDR3 region is CSPYRPSGSETQYF. CDR3 coding DNA: TGCAGCCCCTACCGCCCTAGCGGGAGTGAGACCCAGTACTTC. The chain joins TRBV29-1 to TRBJ2-5; TRBD2 aligns across 10 bases. V shed 8 bases, J shed 5 bases, and the junction held 11 bases outside the gene matches. This CDR3 contains 14 residues. The germline V gene encodes CDR1 SQVTM and CDR2 ANQGSEA.

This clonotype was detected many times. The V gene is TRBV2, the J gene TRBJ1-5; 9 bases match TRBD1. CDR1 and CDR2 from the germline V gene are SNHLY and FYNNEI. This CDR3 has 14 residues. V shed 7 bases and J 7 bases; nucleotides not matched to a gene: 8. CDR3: CASKRTGAAQPQHF. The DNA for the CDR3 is TGTGCCAGCAAGCGGACAGGGGCGGCCCAGCCCCAGCATTTT.

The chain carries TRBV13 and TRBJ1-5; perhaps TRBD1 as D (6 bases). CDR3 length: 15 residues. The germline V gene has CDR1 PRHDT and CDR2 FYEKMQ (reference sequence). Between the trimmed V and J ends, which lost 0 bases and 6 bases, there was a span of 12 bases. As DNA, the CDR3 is TGTGCCAGCAGCTTAGGCCTCGGGGGCCTTCAGCCCCAGCATTTT. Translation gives CASSLGLGGLQPQHF.

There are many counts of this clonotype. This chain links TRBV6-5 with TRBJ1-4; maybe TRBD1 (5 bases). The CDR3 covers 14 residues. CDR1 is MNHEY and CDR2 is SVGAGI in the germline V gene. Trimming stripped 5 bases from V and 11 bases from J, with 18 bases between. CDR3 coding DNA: TGTGCCAGCAGTACGGTGGGGGGAACGAGGAAACTGTTTTTT. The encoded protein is CASSTVGGTRKLFF.

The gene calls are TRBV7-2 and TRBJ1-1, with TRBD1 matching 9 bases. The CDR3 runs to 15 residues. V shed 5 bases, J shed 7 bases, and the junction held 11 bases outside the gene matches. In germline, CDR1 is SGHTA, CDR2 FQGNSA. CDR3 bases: TGTGCCAGCAGCACGACACAGGGGGCTCGGGATGAAGCTTTCTTT. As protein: CASSTTQGARDEAFF.

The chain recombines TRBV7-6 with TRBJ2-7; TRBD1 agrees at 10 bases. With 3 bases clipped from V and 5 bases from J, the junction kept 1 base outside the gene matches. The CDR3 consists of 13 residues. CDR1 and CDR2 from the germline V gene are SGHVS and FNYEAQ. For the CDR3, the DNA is TGTGCCAGCAGCTTGACAGGGGGCAACGAGCAGTACTTC. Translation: CASSLTGGNEQYF. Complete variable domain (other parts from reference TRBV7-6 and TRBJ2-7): GAGVSQSPRYKVTKRGQDVALRCDPISGHVSLYWYRQALGQGPEFLTYFNYEAQQDKSGLPNDRFSAERPEGSISTLTIQRTEQRDSAMYRCASSLTGGNEQYFGPGTRLTVT.

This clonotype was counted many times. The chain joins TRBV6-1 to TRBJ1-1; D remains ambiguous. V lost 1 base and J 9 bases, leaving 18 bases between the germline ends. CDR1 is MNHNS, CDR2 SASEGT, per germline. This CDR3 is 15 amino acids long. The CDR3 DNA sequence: TGTGCCAGCAGTGAAGACTCCAGCGATTTCGTCAAAGCTTTCTTT. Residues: CASSEDSSDFVKAFF.

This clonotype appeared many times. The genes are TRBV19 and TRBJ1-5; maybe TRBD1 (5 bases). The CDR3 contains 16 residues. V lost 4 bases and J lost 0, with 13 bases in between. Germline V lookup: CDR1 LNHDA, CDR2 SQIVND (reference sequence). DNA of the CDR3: TGTGCCAGTAGTAGGGGGATCGAATATAGCAATCAGCCCCAGCATTTT. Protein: CASSRGIEYSNQPQHF.

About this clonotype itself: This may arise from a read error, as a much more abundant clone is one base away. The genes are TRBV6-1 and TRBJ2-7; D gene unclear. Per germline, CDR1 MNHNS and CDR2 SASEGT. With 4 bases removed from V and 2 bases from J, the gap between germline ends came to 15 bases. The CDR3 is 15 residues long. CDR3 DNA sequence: TGTGCCAGCAGTGCTCTTGGGTTCCGGACCTACGAGCAGTACTTC. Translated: CASSALGFRTYEQYF.

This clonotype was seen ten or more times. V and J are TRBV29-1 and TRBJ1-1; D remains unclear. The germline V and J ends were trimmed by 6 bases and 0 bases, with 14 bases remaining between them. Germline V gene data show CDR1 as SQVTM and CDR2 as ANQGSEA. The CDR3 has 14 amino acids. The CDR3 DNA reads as TGCAGCGTCCGAGCAGGTCCCATGAACACTGAAGCTTTCTTT. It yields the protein CSVRAGPMNTEAFF.

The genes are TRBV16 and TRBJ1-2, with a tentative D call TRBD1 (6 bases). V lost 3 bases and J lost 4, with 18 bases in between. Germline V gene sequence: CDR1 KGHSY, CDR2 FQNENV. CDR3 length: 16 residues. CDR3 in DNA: TGTGCCAGCAGCCACATTGAGGAGACAGGCACCTATGGCTACACCTTC. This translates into CASSHIEETGTYGYTF.

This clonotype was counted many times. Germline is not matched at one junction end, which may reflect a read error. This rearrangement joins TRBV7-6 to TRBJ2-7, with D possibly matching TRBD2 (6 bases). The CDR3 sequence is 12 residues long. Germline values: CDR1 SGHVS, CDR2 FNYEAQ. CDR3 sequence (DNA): TGTGCTAGCAGGAATAGCGGTGGCGAGCAGTACTTC. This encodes CASRNSGGEQYF.

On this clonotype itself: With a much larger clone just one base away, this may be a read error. For the CDR3, the DNA is TGCGCCAAAACGAACAGGAGTCAAGAGGCCCAGTACTTC. Protein product: CAKTNRSQEAQYF. The chain links TRBV4-1 to TRBJ2-5, with TRBD1 as a possible D gene (5 bases). CDR1 is MGHRA, CDR2 YSYEKL, per germline. The CDR3 has 13 residues.

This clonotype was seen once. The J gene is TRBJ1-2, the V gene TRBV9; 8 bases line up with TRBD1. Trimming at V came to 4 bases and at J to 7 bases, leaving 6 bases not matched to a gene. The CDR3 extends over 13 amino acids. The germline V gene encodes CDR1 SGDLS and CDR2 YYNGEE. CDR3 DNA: TGTGCCAGCAGCAGACAGGGGTTTCCTGGCTACACCTTC. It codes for CASSRQGFPGYTF.

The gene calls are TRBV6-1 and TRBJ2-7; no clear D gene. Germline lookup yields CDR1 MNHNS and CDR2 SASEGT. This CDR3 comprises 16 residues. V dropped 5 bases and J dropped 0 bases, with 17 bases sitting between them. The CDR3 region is CASSPLLSASSYEQYF. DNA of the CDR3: TGTGCCAGCAGTCCCCTGCTTAGTGCGAGCTCCTACGAGCAGTACTTC.

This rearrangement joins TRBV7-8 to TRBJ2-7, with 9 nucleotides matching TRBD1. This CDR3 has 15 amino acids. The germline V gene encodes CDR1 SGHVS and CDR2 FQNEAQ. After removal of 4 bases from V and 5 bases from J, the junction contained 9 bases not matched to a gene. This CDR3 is CASSSLGDRADEQYF. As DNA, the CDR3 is TGTGCCAGCAGCTCGCTTGGGGACAGGGCGGACGAGCAGTACTTC.